One and the same sample provided the 29 T cell receptor beta chains below, sequenced in a study of blood T cell repertoires in COVID-19. The protocol was immunoSEQ multiplex PCR, while the TCRdb copy is restricted to in-frame clones and leaves out a portion. The sample has 40,000 or so clones; about four fifths are singletons. The sequencing input was peripheral blood. These receptors all stem from a man aged 55 to 70 in a cohort sampled during active COVID-19.

The rearrangement joins TRBV11-3 to TRBJ2-3; 7 positions agree with TRBD2. Losses at the gene ends were 6 bases for V and 0 bases for J; bases not matched to a gene: 0. The CDR3 runs to 13 residues. CDR1 and CDR2 from the germline V gene are SGHNT and YENEEA. CDR3 sequence reads: CASRGGSTDTQYF. The CDR3 bases are TGTGCCAGCAGGGGGGGGAGCACAGATACGCAGTATTTT.

This clone was detected only once. This chain uses TRBV3-1 (or the pseudogene TRBV3-2) with TRBJ1-5; 9 positions agree with TRBD1. V was clipped by 3 bases and J by 4 bases; unmatched bases: 4. In germline, CDR1 is LGHDT, CDR2 YNNKEL (reference sequence). The CDR3 has 15 residues. The CDR3 sequence is CASSHAGQGNQPQHF. In DNA form, the CDR3 reads TGTGCCAGCAGCCACGCGGGACAGGGTAATCAGCCCCAGCATTTT.

This clone was found a few times. This rearrangement joins TRBV5-5 to TRBJ2-5; 9 nucleotides align to TRBD2. The germline gives CDR1 SGHKS, CDR2 YYEKEE (reference sequence). The CDR3 covers 17 residues. V gave up 0 bases and J gave up 5 bases; unmatched junction bases: 11. The CDR3 DNA reads as TGTGCCAGCAGCTTGGGACTAGCGGTATTAGGAGGGGAGACCCAGTACTTC. Amino acid sequence: CASSLGLAVLGGETQYF.

This sequence joins TRBV5-1 and TRBJ2-7, with 9 bases fitting TRBD1. The CDR3 runs to 14 residues. CDR1 is SGHRS and CDR2 is YFSETQ in the germline V gene. V shed 0 bases and J 7 bases; nucleotides not matched to a gene: 5. The CDR3, as DNA: TGCGCCAGCAGCTTGGACAGGGGGCGAGAAGAGCAGTACTTC. It specifies CASSLDRGREEQYF.

This chain links TRBV28 with TRBJ1-5; 9 bases map to TRBD1. The V and J ends lost 8 bases and 4 bases, in that order; junction bases with no gene match: 6. CDR3 length: 14 amino acids. Germline CDR1 MDHEN, CDR2 SYDVKM. The CDR3 nucleotides are TGTGCCAGCGGGGGGACAGGGCCAAATCAGCCCCAGCATTTT. Translated, it gives CASGGTGPNQPQHF. Together with reference TRBV28 and TRBJ1-5, the CDR3 gives the full variable domain: DVKVTQSSRYLVKRTGEKVFLECVQDMDHENMFWYRQDPGLGLRLIYFSYDVKMKEKGDIPEGYSVSREKKERFSLILESASTNQTSMYLCASGGTGPNQPQHFGDGTRLSIL.

This chain joins TRBV3-1 (or the pseudogene TRBV3-2) and TRBJ2-1; D unclear. The germline CDR1 and CDR2 sequences are LGHDT and YNNKEL (reference sequence). There are 13 residues in the CDR3. The germline V and J ends were trimmed by 4 bases and 9 bases, with 13 bases remaining between them. The CDR3 DNA reads TGTGCCAGCAGCCGAGACTCCTTTTCTGAGCAGTTCTTC. Translation gives CASSRDSFSEQFF.

J is TRBJ1-5 and V is TRBV9; D ambiguous. V was trimmed by 3 bases and J by 0 bases, leaving 10 bases between them. Germline CDR1 and CDR2: SGDLS and YYNGEE. This CDR3 comprises 15 residues. This chain's CDR3 is CASSATGSSNQPQHF. The CDR3 DNA follows: TGTGCCAGCAGCGCGACGGGTAGTAGCAATCAGCCCCAGCATTTT.

The rearrangement links TRBV7-9 to TRBJ1-4; D unresolved. With 5 bases removed from V and 0 bases from J, the gap between germline ends came to 10 bases. The CDR3 totals 15 residues. Germline CDR1 reads SEHNR; CDR2 reads FQNEAQ (reference sequence). The CDR3 coding sequence is TGTGCCAGCAGCCTCGAGGCAGCAACTAATGAAAAACTGTTTTTT. This translates into CASSLEAATNEKLFF. Drawing the rest from reference TRBV7-9 and TRBJ1-4, the complete variable domain is DTGVSQNPRHKITKRGQNVTFRCDPISEHNRLYWYRQTLGQGPEFLTYFQNEAQLEKSRLLSDRFSAERPKGSFSTLEIQRTEQGDSAMYLCASSLEAATNEKLFFGSGTQLSVL.

The chain joins TRBV5-1 to TRBJ1-2; 8 nucleotides agree with TRBD1. V dropped 0 bases and J dropped 8; count of bases not matched to a gene: 9. Germline V gene lookup returns CDR1 SGHRS and CDR2 YFSETQ. The CDR3 contains 15 residues. The CDR3: CASSLDPTGDGGYTF. CDR3 coding DNA: TGCGCCAGCAGCTTGGACCCGACAGGGGATGGCGGCTACACCTTC.

The chain couples TRBV12-3 or TRBV12-4 to TRBJ2-7; no definite D call. Trimming pared 3 bases from V and 5 bases from J, leaving 11 bases between. CDR3 length equals 13 residues. The CDR3 nucleotides read TGTGCCAGCAGTTTGCAGGTCCCCCACGAGCAGTACTTC. Its translation is CASSLQVPHEQYF.

This clone was observed once. The chain links TRBV28 to TRBJ2-5, with 9 bases matching TRBD1. The germline V gene has CDR1 MDHEN and CDR2 SYDVKM. The CDR3 has 14 amino acids. V was clipped by 5 bases and J by 6 bases; unmatched bases: 7. CDR3 DNA sequence: TGTGCCAGCAGTCGGGACAGGGAAGGACAGACCCAGTACTTC. Translated, it gives CASSRDREGQTQYF.

The chain uses TRBV7-9 and TRBJ2-3; D gene uncertain. Germline V lookup: CDR1 SEHNR, CDR2 FQNEAQ (reference sequence). The CDR3 has 16 amino acids. Trimming removed 1 base from V and 5 bases from J, with 16 bases in between. The CDR3, as DNA: TGTGCCAGCAGCTTAGGTTTACCCCACGTCGGAGATACGCAGTATTTT. Encoded protein: CASSLGLPHVGDTQYF.

The chain couples TRBV7-2 to TRBJ1-3; D not resolved. This CDR3 is 16 amino acids long. From germline, CDR1 is SGHTA and CDR2 FQGNSA. The V gene lost 2 bases and the J gene lost 0 bases, with 11 bases spanning the gap. The CDR3 is CASSLSGGVSGNTIYF. The CDR3 bases are TGTGCCAGCAGCTTATCCGGCGGGGTCTCTGGAAACACCATATATTTT.

This sequence joins TRBV4-3 and TRBJ1-1; tentatively, D is TRBD1 (6 bases). The CDR3 is 13 residues long. CDR1 is LGHNA, CDR2 YSLEER, per germline. Trimming took 4 bases from V and 7 from J, leaving 13 bases between them. The CDR3 here is CASSPLGANEAFF. CDR3 DNA: TGCGCCAGCAGCCCCCTGGGGGCTAATGAAGCTTTCTTT.

The rearrangement uses TRBV12-5 and TRBJ2-3; 7 positions match TRBD1. Trimming took 2 bases from V and 2 from J; bases not matched to a gene: 4. Germline CDR1 is LGHNT and CDR2 is FRNRAP. CDR3 length: 15 residues. For the CDR3, the DNA is TGTGCTAGTGGTTTGAGGGGGACAGCCACAGATACGCAGTATTTT. This encodes CASGLRGTATDTQYF.

The rearrangement links TRBV28 to TRBJ1-3, with a tentative D call TRBD1 (5 bases). The CDR3 extends over 15 amino acids. V lost 7 bases and J lost 2, with 15 bases in between. Looked up from germline, CDR1 is MDHEN and CDR2 is SYDVKM. For the CDR3, the DNA is TGTGCCAGCACCTCGGGGGAAGTGGCTGGAAACACCATATATTTT. Translation: CASTSGEVAGNTIYF. The variable domain in full, with the rest retrieved from reference TRBV28 and TRBJ1-3, is DVKVTQSSRYLVKRTGEKVFLECVQDMDHENMFWYRQDPGLGLRLIYFSYDVKMKEKGDIPEGYSVSREKKERFSLILESASTNQTSMYLCASTSGEVAGNTIYFGEGSWLTVV.

The V gene is TRBV4-1, the J gene TRBJ1-5; tentative D call: TRBD1 (5 bases). V was trimmed by 4 bases and J by 5 bases, leaving 12 bases between them. Looked up from germline, CDR1 is MGHRA and CDR2 is YSYEKL. The CDR3 consists of 14 residues. The CDR3 protein is CASSLWGDDQPQHF. For the CDR3, the DNA is TGCGCCAGCAGCCTTTGGGGGGACGATCAGCCCCAGCATTTT.

V usage is TRBV28 and J usage is TRBJ2-1, with 7 bases aligning to TRBD2. Trimming removed 2 bases from V and 7 bases from J; junction bases left unmatched: 5. The CDR3 has 14 amino acids. From germline, CDR1 is MDHEN and CDR2 SYDVKM. The CDR3 DNA reads TGTGCCAGCAGTTTAGGGGGGGGAATTAATGAGCAGTTCTTC. Amino acid sequence: CASSLGGGINEQFF. The entire variable domain, with the rest obtained from reference TRBV28 and TRBJ2-1, is as follows: DVKVTQSSRYLVKRTGEKVFLECVQDMDHENMFWYRQDPGLGLRLIYFSYDVKMKEKGDIPEGYSVSREKKERFSLILESASTNQTSMYLCASSLGGGINEQFFGPGTRLTVL.

The chain uses TRBV9 and TRBJ2-2; D is uncertain. With 4 bases removed from V and 0 bases from J, the gap between germline ends came to 7 bases. CDR3 size: 14 residues. Germline loops: CDR1 SGDLS, CDR2 YYNGEE. The CDR3 DNA reads TGTGCCAGCAGCAATGGGCCGAACACCGGGGAGCTGTTTTTT. It yields the protein CASSNGPNTGELFF.

This clone occurred many times. The chain joins TRBV2 to TRBJ1-6; D gene ambiguous. CDR3 length: 15 residues. Germline CDR1 reads SNHLY; CDR2 reads FYNNEI. V lost 5 bases, J lost 14 bases, and 22 bases lay in between. CDR3 in amino acids: CASSSSTTLANTLHF. CDR3 sequence (DNA): TGTGCCAGCAGTTCTTCCACGACATTGGCGAATACCCTCCACTTT.

The CDR3 here is CASSQGRGETQYF. DNA for the CDR3: TGTGCCAGCAGCCAAGGGCGGGGAGAGACCCAGTACTTC. The chain has TRBV3-1 (or the pseudogene TRBV3-2) and TRBJ2-5, with a tentative D call TRBD2 (6 bases). Germline assignment: CDR1 LGHDT and CDR2 YNNKEL (reference sequence). With 1 base removed from V and 4 bases from J, the gap between germline ends came to 7 bases. This CDR3 is built from 13 residues.

The rearrangement links TRBV4-1 to TRBJ1-1, with D unclear. Trimming removed 2 bases at V and 0 bases at J, with 13 bases between. There are 16 residues in the CDR3. The germline gives CDR1 MGHRA, CDR2 YSYEKL. The CDR3 protein is CASSQPTATMNTEAFF. In nucleotides, the CDR3 is TGCGCCAGCAGCCAACCGACCGCCACTATGAACACTGAAGCTTTCTTT.

A note on this clone: One end of the junction varies from germline; a read error may be responsible. The genes are TRBV5-8 and TRBJ2-3; 14 bases match TRBD2. The CDR3 runs to 13 residues. In germline, CDR1 is SGHTS, CDR2 YDEGEE. This CDR3 is CASSWAGTSGGLF. The CDR3 DNA follows: TGTGCCAGCAGCTGGGCCGGGACTAGCGGGGGCCTTTTT.

The CDR3: CASSRTRASSYNEQFF. For the CDR3, the DNA is TGTGCCAGTAGTAGAACTAGGGCGAGCTCCTACAATGAGCAGTTCTTC. The V and J genes are TRBV19 and TRBJ2-1; D is perhaps TRBD2 (5 bases). CDR3 size: 16 residues. The V end was cut by 4 bases, the J end by 0 bases, with 13 bases between. Germline V gene lookup returns CDR1 LNHDA and CDR2 SQIVND (reference sequence).

This clone was recorded a few times. The chain combines TRBV6-5 with TRBJ2-1; 10 bases line up with TRBD1. The V gene end was trimmed by 7 bases and the J gene end by 9 bases; junction bases not matched to a gene: 6. Germline V gives CDR1 MNHEY, CDR2 SVGAGI. The CDR3 sequence is 13 residues long. The CDR3 spells CASKGQGSGEQFF. CDR3 DNA sequence: TGTGCCAGCAAGGGACAGGGGTCCGGTGAGCAGTTCTTC.

The chain couples TRBV29-1 to TRBJ2-7; 10 bases are a match to TRBD2. The junction had 3 bases not matched to a gene; V was cut back by 6 bases and J by 7 bases. The germline V gene encodes CDR1 SQVTM and CDR2 ANQGSEA. CDR3 size: 11 residues. CDR3 sequence reads: CSVVLAGEQYF. The DNA of the CDR3 is TGCAGCGTCGTACTAGCGGGGGAGCAGTACTTC.

This chain joins TRBV6-5 and TRBJ2-5, with D perhaps TRBD2 (5 bases). The CDR3 is 14 amino acids. The ends were cut back, 8 bases at V and 9 bases at J, with 22 bases in the middle. Germline assignment: CDR1 MNHEY and CDR2 SVGAGI. CDR3 loop: CASLLGVSVDAQYF. The CDR3 DNA is TGTGCCAGCCTGTTGGGAGTTTCCGTAGATGCCCAGTACTTC.

CDR3: CASSPVASTDTQYF. CDR3 bases: TGTGCCAGCAGCCCTGTGGCTAGCACAGATACGCAGTATTTT. The chain joins TRBV7-7 to TRBJ2-3; D is uncertain. This CDR3 contains 14 residues. Germline V gene data show CDR1 as SSHAT and CDR2 as FNYEAQ (reference sequence). V lost 5 bases, J lost 0 bases, and 9 bases lay in between.

The CDR3 DNA reads TGTGCCAGCAGCCAGCCCGGTGTCAAAAACATTCAGTACTTC. Protein sequence: CASSQPGVKNIQYF. V gene TRBV6-2 or TRBV6-3 combines with J gene TRBJ2-4; D unclear. The length of the CDR3 is 14 residues. Trimming removed 6 bases from V and 3 bases from J, with 12 bases in between. Germline CDR1 reads MNHEY; CDR2 reads SVGEGT.